These 20 T cell receptor beta chains share one sample of origin, sequenced in a study of blood T cells in healthy people across ages. Using a J-beta primer mix together with a sample-barcoded 5' primer, a second PCR was run for roughly 7 to 11 cycles. TCRdb analysed the 5' RACE reads with MiXCR anew, one entry per CDR3 protein. The sample lists under 950,000 distinct CDR3 sequences, 22% seen once, with about 20% in the top ten. Sequences were obtained from blood. These receptors all stem from a man aged 70-80 years in good health.

This clonotype was found a few times. This chain links TRBV10-1 with TRBJ2-5; the D gene is possibly TRBD2 (5 bases). The J call could be wrong; TRBJ2-7 is a better fit for the DNA end. The CDR3 contains 15 residues. Germline loops: CDR1 WNHNN, CDR2 SYGVQD (reference sequence). The CDR3 nucleotides read TGCGCCAGCAGTGAGTCCCAAGGGAGCCCATACGAGCAGTACTTC. Residues: CASSESQGSPYEQYF.

The J gene is TRBJ1-6, the V gene TRBV3-1, with D perhaps matching TRBD1 (6 bases). Germline CDR1 is LGHDT and CDR2 is YNNKEL (reference sequence). This CDR3 is 16 amino acids long. The V end was cut by 4 bases, the J end by 6 bases, with 16 bases between. The CDR3 loop reads CASSPLAPGANSPLHF. The CDR3 bases are TGTGCCAGCAGCCCTTTGGCCCCGGGGGCTAATTCACCCCTCCACTTT.

The rearrangement joins TRBV29-1 to TRBJ1-2; no firm D call. CDR1 and CDR2 from the germline V gene are SQVTM and ANQGSEA. V shed 4 bases and J shed 4 bases, with 7 bases lying between them. The CDR3 runs 11 residues. DNA for the CDR3: TGCAGCGTTGCCGAAGCCTATGGCTACACCTTC. It yields the protein CSVAEAYGYTF.

The CDR3 is CSAGGPASTGGTDTQYF. The CDR3 DNA is TGCAGTGCCGGGGGGCCCGCGAGTACAGGGGGCACAGATACGCAGTATTTT. The chain recombines TRBV20-1 with TRBJ2-3; D might be TRBD1 or TRBD2, each matching 7 bases. The V and J ends lost 6 bases and 1 base respectively, with 23 bases between them. The germline V gene encodes CDR1 DFQATT and CDR2 SNEGSKA (reference sequence). The CDR3 covers 17 residues.

This clonotype turned up a few times. V and J are TRBV19 and TRBJ1-1; D unclear. The CDR3 loop spans 12 amino acids. Trimming took off 5 bases at V and 5 bases at J, with 9 bases between the two ends. CDR1 LNHDA and CDR2 SQIVND come from the germline V gene (reference sequence). For the CDR3, the DNA is TGTGCCAGTAGTGCCCGTGGAACTGAAGCTTTCTTT. Translating gives CASSARGTEAFF.

In its sample, this clonotype was seen many times. The chain joins TRBV3-1 to TRBJ2-3; no clear D gene. The CDR3 is made up of 15 amino acids. The V gene's germline CDR1 is LGHDT and CDR2 YNNKEL (reference sequence). The ends were cut back, 3 bases at V and 0 bases at J, with 10 bases in the middle. The DNA for the CDR3 is TGTGCCAGCAGCCAGCTTCCAAGTAGCACAGATACGCAGTATTTT. Protein product: CASSQLPSSTDTQYF.

The rearrangement joins TRBV6-5 to TRBJ1-5; D unclear. Germline V lookup: CDR1 MNHEY, CDR2 SVGAGI. CDR3 length: 15 residues. V was pared by 10 bases and J by 0 bases, with 16 bases between. CDR3 in DNA: TGTGCCACGTCGGTCCCTGACCCTAGCAATCAGCCCCAGCATTTT. This translates into CATSVPDPSNQPQHF.

A few counts support this clonotype. This chain links TRBV20-1 with TRBJ1-4, with D possibly being TRBD1 (5 bases). V lost 7 bases to trimming and J lost 4 bases, with 22 bases between them. The CDR3 covers 16 residues. Per the germline V gene, CDR1 is DFQATT and CDR2 is SNEGSKA (reference sequence). Here the CDR3 reads CSGTQPSGTGNEKLFF. The CDR3 DNA reads as TGCAGTGGCACACAACCCTCCGGGACTGGTAATGAAAAACTGTTTTTT.

The J gene is TRBJ1-5, the V gene TRBV20-1; D remains ambiguous. The CDR3 covers 14 residues. Trimming took off 6 bases at V and 4 bases at J, with 16 bases between the two ends. The germline CDR1 and CDR2 sequences are DFQATT and SNEGSKA (reference sequence). For the CDR3, the DNA is TGCAGTGCACGAAAGAGTGTGGGAAATCAGCCCCAGCATTTT. As protein: CSARKSVGNQPQHF.

This clonotype has a handful of counts. The chain is built from TRBV2 and TRBJ2-5; 9 nucleotides line up with TRBD1. Matching the DNA end better, TRBJ2-7 makes the J call doubtful. The CDR3 loop spans 13 amino acids. From germline, CDR1 is SNHLY and CDR2 FYNNEI. CDR3 DNA sequence: TGTGCCAGCAGACTACAGGGGGCCCACGAGCAGTACTTC. It is translated as CASRLQGAHEQYF.

CDR3 sequence: CASKVENTGELFF. The DNA for the CDR3 is TGCGCCAGCAAGGTGGAGAACACCGGGGAGCTGTTTTTT. The genes are TRBV5-1 and TRBJ2-2; no reliable D call. V was cut by 6 bases and J by 1 base, with 7 bases left in between. The V gene's germline CDR1 is SGHRS and CDR2 YFSETQ. This CDR3 spans 13 amino acids.

The chain joins TRBV3-1 to TRBJ1-1, with unresolved D. Germline V gives CDR1 LGHDT, CDR2 YNNKEL (reference sequence). CDR3 length equals 11 residues. Trimming cost V 7 bases and J 5 bases, with 8 bases left between them. The CDR3 DNA reads TGTGCCAGCAAATTTGGAACTGAAGCTTTCTTT. It specifies CASKFGTEAFF.

The J gene is TRBJ1-4, the V gene TRBV2, with unresolved D. Germline CDR1 is SNHLY and CDR2 is FYNNEI. The CDR3 contains 18 residues. The V gene lost 2 bases and the J gene lost 7 bases, with 23 bases spanning the gap. The CDR3 DNA follows: TGTGCCAGCAGTGAAAGTAGAGGGAAGGGCCGTCAGTCTGAAAAACTGTTTTTT. Protein: CASSESRGKGRQSEKLFF.

This clonotype was recorded a few times. The chain joins TRBV25-1 to TRBJ2-3; D gene ambiguous. Germline V CDR1 and CDR2: MGHDK, SYGVNS. The V and J ends lost 1 base and 0 bases respectively, with 8 bases between them. The CDR3 contains 15 residues. The CDR3, as DNA: TGTGCCAGCAGTGAATCTCCGTTTAGCACAGATACGCAGTATTTT. Translated, it gives CASSESPFSTDTQYF.

CDR3 sequence: CASELRVGFSGANVLTF. The CDR3 nucleotides read TGTGCCAGCGAATTGAGGGTTGGCTTCTCTGGGGCCAACGTCCTGACTTTC. V usage is TRBV6-1 and J usage is TRBJ2-6; a possible D gene is TRBD2 (5 bases). CDR1 and CDR2 (germline): MNHNS, SASEGT. The V gene lost 8 bases and the J gene lost 0 bases, with 17 bases spanning the gap. CDR3 size: 17 residues.

This chain joins TRBV27 and TRBJ2-5; D could derive from TRBD1 or TRBD2 (5 bases each). The end of the DNA is better explained by TRBJ2-7, so the J call may be wrong. CDR1 is MNHEY and CDR2 is SMNVEV in the germline V gene (reference sequence). This CDR3 spans 14 amino acids. The DNA of the CDR3 is TGTGCCAGCAGCCTTTCGGGACCCCCCTACGAGCAGTACGTC. Protein sequence: CASSLSGPPYEQYV.

This sequence joins TRBV12-3 or TRBV12-4 and TRBJ2-3; 9 bases are a match to TRBD1. The junction had 10 bases not matched to a gene; V was cut back by 5 bases and J by 4 bases. This CDR3 has 16 residues. The CDR3 DNA reads TGTGCCAGCAGTGGAAGGACAGGGGCTAGCGCAGATACGCAGTATTTT. The encoded protein is CASSGRTGASADTQYF.

This chain links TRBV10-1 with TRBJ2-3; D might be TRBD1 (6 bases). V was trimmed by 6 bases and J by 6 bases, leaving 13 bases between them. From germline, CDR1 is WNHNN and CDR2 SYGVQD (reference sequence). This CDR3 has 13 amino acids. The CDR3 nucleotides read TGCGCCAGCAGCTCGGCAGGGGCGGATACGCAGTATTTT. Its translation is CASSSAGADTQYF.

The chain combines TRBV7-9 with TRBJ1-2, with D unresolved. The CDR3 is 14 amino acids. The germline CDR1 and CDR2 sequences are SEHNR and FQNEAQ (reference sequence). Trimming left V 0 bases short and J 2 bases short, with 7 bases between. This CDR3 is CASSLAVKNYGYTF. The CDR3 coding sequence is TGTGCCAGCAGCTTAGCGGTGAAGAACTATGGCTACACCTTC.

This clonotype was detected ten times or more. V is TRBV5-1 and J is TRBJ2-1, with 8 nucleotides matching TRBD2. V gave up 3 bases and J gave up 5 bases; unmatched junction bases: 10. The CDR3 length is 16 residues. Germline V lookup: CDR1 SGHRS, CDR2 YFSETQ. CDR3 amino acids: CASSSGSGSFDNEQFF. The CDR3 DNA follows: TGCGCCAGCAGCTCGGGAAGCGGGAGTTTTGACAATGAGCAGTTCTTC.